The 16 T cell receptor beta chains listed next were all sequenced from one sample in a study of shared clonotypes between healthy human individuals. The protocol was immunoSEQ multiplex PCR, while the TCRdb copy is restricted to in-frame clones and leaves out a portion. The table records hundreds of thousands of clones, less than 96% of them present only once. The source material was naive CD4+ T cells sorted from blood. Specified subset: CD45RA+ positively selected. Every receptor here comes from a woman in her thirties in good health.

This clone appeared a single time. The J gene is TRBJ2-1, the V gene TRBV19; 10 nucleotides match TRBD1. This CDR3 region has 14 residues. After removal of 3 bases from V and 12 bases from J, the junction contained 8 bases not matched to a gene. CDR1 and CDR2 from the germline V gene are LNHDA and SQIVND (reference sequence). The CDR3 sequence is CASSIRLGQGWQFF. CDR3 in DNA: TGTGCCAGTAGTATTAGGTTGGGACAGGGGTGGCAGTTCTTC.

The chain couples TRBV5-4 to TRBJ2-7, with TRBD2 as a possible D gene (5 bases). V lost 0 bases, J lost 0 bases, and 13 bases lay in between. Per germline, CDR1 SGHNT and CDR2 YYREEE (reference sequence). There are 16 residues in the CDR3. The CDR3 loop is CASSLAGGGYSYEQYF. In DNA form, the CDR3 reads TGTGCCAGCAGCTTGGCCGGCGGCGGGTACTCCTACGAGCAGTACTTC.

The chain links TRBV18 to TRBJ2-1; TRBD2 is a possible D gene (6 bases). The CDR3 runs 14 residues. V shed 6 bases and J shed 6 bases, with 15 bases lying between them. Germline assignment: CDR1 KGHSH and CDR2 LQKENI. CDR3 sequence: CASSRGTQGNEQFF. CDR3 sequence (DNA): TGTGCCAGCTCCCGCGGGACGCAAGGCAATGAGCAGTTCTTC.

Points on this clone: The sample has other DNA sequences that encode this CDR3 too. The J gene is TRBJ2-2, the V gene TRBV5-4; D remains ambiguous. The V gene's germline CDR1 is SGHNT and CDR2 YYREEE (reference sequence). V was cut by 0 bases and J by 6 bases, with 3 bases left in between. The CDR3 is made up of 12 amino acids. The CDR3 sequence is CASSLGPGELFF. The CDR3 bases are TGTGCCAGCAGCTTGGGCCCCGGGGAGCTGTTTTTT.

Details on this clone: At the DNA level, this CDR3 is encoded by other sequences in the same sample as well. This chain uses TRBV10-1 with TRBJ2-6; a possible D gene is TRBD1 (5 bases). The CDR3 length is 14 residues. Germline CDR1 reads WNHNN; CDR2 reads SYGVQD (reference sequence). V gave up 6 bases and J gave up 0 bases, with 6 bases separating them. CDR3 coding DNA: TGCGCCAGCAGCGACAGCTCTGGGGCCAACGTCCTGACTTTC. It encodes CASSDSSGANVLTF.

This clone appeared a single time. V is TRBV2 and J is TRBJ2-7; TRBD1 matches at 7 bases. Germline-derived CDR1 and CDR2 are SNHLY and FYNNEI. J was trimmed by 0 bases and V by 6 bases; bases with no gene match: 2. CDR3 size: 13 residues. CDR3 sequence reads: CASSGQVSYEQYF. The DNA for the CDR3 is TGTGCCAGCAGCGGACAGGTCTCCTACGAGCAGTACTTC.

This clone was detected only once. The V call is TRBV21-1, the J call TRBJ2-3. TRBV21-1 is annotated as a pseudogene. The CDR3 is 14 residues long. The CDR3 nucleotides are TGTGCCAGCAGCAAAGAGGACCTCACAGATACGCAGTATTTT. Translated, it gives CASSKEDLTDTQYF.

This chain uses TRBV28 with TRBJ1-1; TRBD1 might be the D (5 bases). Germline V gene data show CDR1 as MDHEN and CDR2 as SYDVKM. The CDR3 length is 15 residues. Trimming shortened V by 8 bases and J by 1 base, and 17 bases separated the two germline ends. Here the CDR3 DNA reads TGTGCCAGCGAACCGGGGGGGACGGGGAACACTGAAGCTTTCTTT. This encodes CASEPGGTGNTEAFF.

V and J are TRBV28 and TRBJ2-1; 9 bases match TRBD1. The CDR3 consists of 16 residues. Germline values: CDR1 MDHEN, CDR2 SYDVKM. With V trimmed by 4 bases and J by 7 bases, 11 bases remained unmatched. In DNA form, the CDR3 reads TGTGCCAGCAGTTCCCCGGGACAGGGAATAACGAATGAGCAGTTCTTC. This gives the protein CASSSPGQGITNEQFF.

The V gene is TRBV5-3, the J gene TRBJ2-7; D gene ambiguous. TRBV5-3 is an ORF; its function is uncertain. V was trimmed by 8 bases and J by 2 bases, leaving 20 bases between them. The CDR3 length is 15 residues. CDR3 loop: CASSLPWGGTYEQYF. CDR3 in DNA: TGTGCCAGCAGCCTGCCCTGGGGTGGTACCTACGAGCAGTACTTC.

This chain uses TRBV5-1 with TRBJ2-7; TRBD2 aligns across 7 bases. V trimming: 3 bases; J trimming: 1 base; junction bases outside the gene matches: 10. This CDR3 region has 16 residues. Looked up from germline, CDR1 is SGHRS and CDR2 is YFSETQ. The CDR3 protein is CASSSWAPAGSYEQYF. The CDR3 nucleotides are TGCGCCAGCAGCTCCTGGGCGCCAGCGGGATCCTACGAGCAGTACTTC.

The rearrangement uses TRBV5-4 and TRBJ1-2; D is undetermined. This CDR3 has 15 residues. The V end lost 0 bases, the J end lost 5 bases, and 14 bases lay between the germline ends. The germline CDR1 and CDR2 sequences are SGHNT and YYREEE (reference sequence). CDR3 sequence reads: CASSLEVGDSYGYTF. The CDR3 bases are TGTGCCAGCAGCTTGGAGGTCGGCGACTCTTATGGCTACACCTTC.

The chain employs TRBV28 and TRBJ1-2; possibly TRBD1 for D (5 bases). CDR1 and CDR2 (germline): MDHEN, SYDVKM. The CDR3 length is 16 residues. V lost 4 bases and J 4 bases, leaving 19 bases between the germline ends. DNA for the CDR3: TGTGCCAGCAGTTCCAAAGGACGGGGACTTCGCTATGGCTACACCTTC. This translates into CASSSKGRGLRYGYTF.

This chain uses TRBV30 with TRBJ2-3; D tentatively fits TRBD1 or TRBD2 (5 bases each). V was cut by 0 bases and J by 1 base, with 11 bases left in between. Germline V gives CDR1 GTSNPN, CDR2 SVGIG (reference sequence). CDR3 length equals 15 residues. The CDR3 DNA reads as TGTGCCTGGAGTGTATTTGGGGGAGGCACAGATACGCAGTATTTT. It translates to CAWSVFGGGTDTQYF. Complete variable domain (other parts from reference TRBV30 and TRBJ2-3): SQTIHQWPATLVQPVGSPLSLECTVEGTSNPNLYWYRQAAGRGLQLLFYSVGIGQISSEVPQNLSASRPQDRQFILSSKKLLLSDSGFYLCAWSVFGGGTDTQYFGPGTRLTVL.

The rearrangement links TRBV28 to TRBJ2-3; 8 bases agree with TRBD1. V was pared by 5 bases and J by 3 bases, with 7 bases of the junction left unmatched. The CDR3 runs 15 residues. Germline V gives CDR1 MDHEN, CDR2 SYDVKM. CDR3 nucleotide sequence: TGTGCCAGCAGTCCGGACGGACAGGGAACAGATACGCAGTATTTT. It specifies CASSPDGQGTDTQYF.

V gene TRBV29-1 combines with J gene TRBJ1-5; possibly TRBD1 for D (5 bases). Trimming took off 6 bases at V and 2 bases at J, with 17 bases between the two ends. The CDR3 has 15 amino acids. The V gene's germline CDR1 is SQVTM and CDR2 ANQGSEA. The CDR3 DNA reads TGCAGCGTCGGAGGGTCTGGGGCCGGCAATCAGCCCCAGCATTTT. Protein product: CSVGGSGAGNQPQHF. Using reference TRBV29-1 and TRBJ1-5 for the parts outside the CDR3, the full variable domain is SAVISQKPSRDICQRGTSLTIQCQVDSQVTMMFWYRQQPGQSLTLIATANQGSEATYESGFVIDKFPISRPNLTFSTLTVSNMSPEDSSIYLCSVGGSGAGNQPQHFGDGTRLSIL.